This T cell receptor beta chain appears in the sequencing data of a study of vaccination and CD4 T cells after COVID-19. Background on the study: Several convalescent cases were mild and one was severe, and all had been SARS-CoV-2 positive by nasal swab PCR. The cells in question were stimulated using overlapping spike peptides derived from SARS-CoV-2, HCoV-NL63, HCoV-OC43 and HCoV-229E. For control cultures, the treatment was a CEFX pool, an HIV-1 Nef pool, or no peptide.

Treatment indicated: 10-day PBMC culture with coronavirus spike peptide pools or control peptides (ViraFEST assay). Worth noting for this clonotype: Its specificity is not known.

Cultured CD4+ T cells had their DNA profiled by the Oncomine TCR Beta short-read assay. MiXCR was run by TCRdb on the PCR reads, yielding one entry per CDR3 protein. Of roughly 15,000 distinct CDR3 sequences listed, 44% are singletons. CDR3 size: 15 residues. Germline V gene data show CDR1 as MNHNS and CDR2 as SASEGT. V was clipped by 4 bases and J by 3 bases, with 13 bases between them. The sequencing sample was made of CD4+ T cells from blood, cultured in vitro. The sequence derives from a human donor who had recovered from COVID-19. The chain uses TRBV6-1 and TRBJ1-5, with D maybe TRBD1 (6 bases). CDR3 nucleotide sequence: TGTGCCAGCAGTGGAACGCAGGGGAACAATCAGCCCCAGCATTTT. It yields the protein CASSGTQGNNQPQHF.